There are many counts of the clone carrying this T cell receptor beta chain. Antigen specificity is unknown. The data stem from a study of T cell repertoires in cytomegalovirus infection. Study summary: Public TCR beta signature analysis indicated the presence of both CMV infection and matching HLA type.

The CDR3 has 12 residues. The V end lost 2 bases, the J end lost 9 bases, and 7 bases lay between the germline ends. Germline V CDR1 and CDR2: SGHTA, FQGNSA. The study, taken as a whole, reports: The ex vivo response was dominated by HLA-C-restricted CMV-specific TCR beta clonotypes. Individuals carrying CMV plus the relevant HLA were identified by cumulative frequency of public TCR beta families.

MiXCR, run by TCRdb on the reads, gives a single entry per CDR3 protein. Among 680,000 or so distinct CDR3 sequences listed, about a third were seen once. The rearrangement links TRBV7-2 to TRBJ2-2, with no clear D. The specimen was PBMCs. The sequence was obtained from a human donor in good health (CMV status not recorded). Some clones in this sample may be carry-over from other donors' samples. The CDR3 DNA reads TGTGCCAGCAGCTTAAGCTATAGGGAGCTGTTTTTT. Protein product: CASSLSYRELFF.